This TCR beta chain was sequenced for a study of control samples from healthy donors and cancer patients. Profiling relied on immunoSEQ multiplex PCR, and the TCRdb table lists in-frame clones only, not all of them. The table has approximately 120,000 clones, 85% to 95% seen once. This sequence originates from a man older than 75 with head and neck cancer. Sequencing was done on a sample of PBMCs.

This chain's CDR3 is CASSKSRDSNQPQHF. The CDR3 bases are TGTGCCAGCAGTAAAAGCAGGGATAGCAATCAGCCCCAGCATTTT. The chain couples TRBV27 to TRBJ1-5, with a weak D call TRBD1 (5 bases). The CDR3 runs to 15 residues. Germline V gene lookup returns CDR1 MNHEY and CDR2 SMNVEV (reference sequence). Trimming took 5 bases from V and 0 from J, leaving 11 bases between them.